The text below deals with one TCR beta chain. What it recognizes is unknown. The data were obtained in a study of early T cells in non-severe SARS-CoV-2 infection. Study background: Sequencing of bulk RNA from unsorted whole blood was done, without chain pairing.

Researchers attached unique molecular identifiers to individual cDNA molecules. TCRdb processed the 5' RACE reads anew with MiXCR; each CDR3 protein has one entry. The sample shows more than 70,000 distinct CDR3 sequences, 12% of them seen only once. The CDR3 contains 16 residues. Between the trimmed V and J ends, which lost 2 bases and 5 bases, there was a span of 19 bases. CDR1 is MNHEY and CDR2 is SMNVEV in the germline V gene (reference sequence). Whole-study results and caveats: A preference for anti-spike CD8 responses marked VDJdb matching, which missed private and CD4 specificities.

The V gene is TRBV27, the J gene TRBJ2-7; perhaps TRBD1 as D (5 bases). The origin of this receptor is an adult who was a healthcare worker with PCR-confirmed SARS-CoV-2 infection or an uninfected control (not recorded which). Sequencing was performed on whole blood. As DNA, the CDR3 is TGTGCCAGCAGTTTACGCCCTCAGGGATTCCTGAACGAGCAGTACTTC. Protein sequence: CASSLRPQGFLNEQYF.